Presented here are 5 T cell receptor beta chains from one specimen sequenced in a study of shared clonotypes between healthy human individuals. The data were produced by immunoSEQ multiplex PCR, yet TCRdb's version contains in-frame clones alone and is incomplete. In the table there are approximately 99,000 clones, around 68% of which are singletons. Sequenced sample: memory CD8+ T cells sorted from blood. Subset noted: CD45RO+ cells pooled with CCR7-negative TemRA cells. These receptor sequences come from a woman aged 25-40 years in good health.

The V gene is TRBV4-1, the J gene TRBJ2-7, with D maybe TRBD2 (5 bases). Deletions cut 1 base from V and 2 bases from J, with 12 bases between. Germline V gene sequence: CDR1 MGHRA, CDR2 YSYEKL. The CDR3 consists of 15 residues. The CDR3 loop reads CASSQGADGTYEQYF. In nucleotides, the CDR3 is TGCGCCAGCAGCCAAGGAGCGGACGGGACCTACGAGCAGTACTTC.

J is TRBJ2-2 and V is TRBV7-9; D remains unclear. Germline V gene lookup returns CDR1 SEHNR and CDR2 FQNEAQ (reference sequence). The length of the CDR3 is 11 residues. Trimming pared 5 bases from V and 5 bases from J, leaving 3 bases between. The CDR3 DNA reads as TGTGCCAGCAGCCTGACCGGGGAGCTGTTTTTT. This codes for CASSLTGELFF.

The V gene is TRBV5-4, the J gene TRBJ2-7; no reliable D call. From germline, CDR1 is SGHNT and CDR2 YYREEE (reference sequence). V was trimmed by 1 base and J by 2 bases, leaving 16 bases between them. The CDR3 has 16 amino acids. CDR3 nucleotide sequence: TGTGCCAGCAGCTTGTCTGGCGCATACCTGACCTACGAGCAGTACTTC. Translation: CASSLSGAYLTYEQYF.

The chain has TRBV10-3 and TRBJ2-5; 10 bases line up with TRBD2. J gave up 5 bases and V 6 bases, and 9 bases lay outside the gene matches. The CDR3 sequence is 15 residues long. Germline V gene lookup returns CDR1 ENHRY and CDR2 SYGVKD. The DNA for the CDR3 is TGTGCCATCAGCCGGACTAGCGGTGGGGGGGAGACCCAGTACTTC. As protein: CAISRTSGGGETQYF.

This clone was detected a few times. The CDR3 DNA sequence: TGTGCCAGTAGACAGGGAGGGGAAGGAGATACGCAGTATTTT. The encoded protein is CASRQGGEGDTQYF. The chain recombines TRBV6-4 with TRBJ2-3; D might be TRBD1 or TRBD2, each matching 7 bases. The ends were cut back, 9 bases at V and 5 bases at J, with 18 bases in the middle. This CDR3 is 14 amino acids long. Germline assignment: CDR1 MRHNA and CDR2 SNTAGT.